This TCR beta chain was profiled in a study of T-cell memory formation after mild COVID-19. Study outcomes and limitations: Later expanders leaned CD4+, whereas clones that contracted between day 15 and 85 were balanced CD4/CD8.

V lost 2 bases, J lost 4 bases, and 11 bases lay in between. CDR3 length equals 14 residues. Germline values: CDR1 SNHLY, CDR2 FYNNEI. With respect to this clonotype: The target antigen is unknown.

The TCR alpha and TCR beta cDNA libraries, bearing sample barcodes and UMIs, were generated by 5'RACE using constant-segment primers. TCRdb re-analysed the 5' RACE reads in MiXCR, keeping a single row per CDR3 protein. The sample has hundreds of thousands of distinct CDR3 sequences; roughly 22% are singletons. The specimen sequenced was PBMCs or a T cell subset sorted from them (not recorded which). V is TRBV2 and J is TRBJ2-5, with D possibly being TRBD2 (5 bases). This receptor was identified in an adult woman who had mild COVID-19 (a few samples of this study predate the infection). Cell type and time point are not known. The CDR3 DNA reads as TGTGCCAGCAGTGAAAGCGAGGGTCCAGAGACCCAGTACTTC. This gives the protein CASSESEGPETQYF. The whole variable domain, filled in from reference TRBV2 and TRBJ2-5, reads EPEVTQTPSHQVTQMGQEVILRCVPISNHLYFYWYRQILGQKVEFLVSFYNNEISEKSEIFDDQFSVERPDGSNFTLKIRSTKLEDSAMYFCASSESEGPETQYFGPGTRLLVL.